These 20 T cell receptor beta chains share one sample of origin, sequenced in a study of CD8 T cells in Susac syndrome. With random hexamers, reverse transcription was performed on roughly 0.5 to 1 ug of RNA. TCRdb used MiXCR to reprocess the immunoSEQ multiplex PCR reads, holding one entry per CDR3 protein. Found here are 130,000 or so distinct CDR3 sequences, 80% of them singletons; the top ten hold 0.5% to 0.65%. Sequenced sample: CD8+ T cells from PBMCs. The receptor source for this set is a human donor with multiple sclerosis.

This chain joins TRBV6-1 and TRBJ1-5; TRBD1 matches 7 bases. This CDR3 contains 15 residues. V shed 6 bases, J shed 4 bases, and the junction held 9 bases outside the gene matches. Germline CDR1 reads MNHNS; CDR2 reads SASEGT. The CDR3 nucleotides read TGTGCCAGCAGCGGATCGGGACAGCCGAATCAGCCCCAGCATTTT. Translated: CASSGSGQPNQPQHF.

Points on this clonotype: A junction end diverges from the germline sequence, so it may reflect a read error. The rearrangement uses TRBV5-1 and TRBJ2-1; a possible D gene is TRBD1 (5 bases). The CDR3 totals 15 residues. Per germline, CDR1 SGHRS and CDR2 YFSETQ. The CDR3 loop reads CAGSLVQGELNEQFF. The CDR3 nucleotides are TGCGCCGGCAGCTTGGTGCAGGGCGAACTAAATGAGCAGTTCTTC.

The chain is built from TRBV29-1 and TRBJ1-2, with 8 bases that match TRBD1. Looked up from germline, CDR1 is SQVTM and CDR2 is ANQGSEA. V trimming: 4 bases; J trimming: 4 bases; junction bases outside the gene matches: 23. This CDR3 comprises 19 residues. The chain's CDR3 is CSVVDRGGLGTTLFYGYTF. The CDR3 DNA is TGCAGCGTTGTAGACAGGGGTGGTCTTGGCACGACTCTGTTCTATGGCTACACCTTC.

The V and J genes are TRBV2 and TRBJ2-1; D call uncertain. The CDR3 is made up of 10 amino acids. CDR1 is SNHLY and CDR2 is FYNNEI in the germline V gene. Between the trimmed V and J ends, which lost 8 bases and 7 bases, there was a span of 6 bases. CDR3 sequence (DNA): TGTGCCAGCGGGGTGAATGAGCAGTTCTTC. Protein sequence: CASGVNEQFF. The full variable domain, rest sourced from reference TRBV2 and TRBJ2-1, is EPEVTQTPSHQVTQMGQEVILRCVPISNHLYFYWYRQILGQKVEFLVSFYNNEISEKSEIFDDQFSVERPDGSNFTLKIRSTKLEDSAMYFCASGVNEQFFGPGTRLTVL.

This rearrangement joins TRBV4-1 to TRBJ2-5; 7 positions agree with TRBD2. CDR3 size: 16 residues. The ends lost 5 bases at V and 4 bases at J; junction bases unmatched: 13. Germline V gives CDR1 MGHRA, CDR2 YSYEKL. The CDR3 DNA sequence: TGCGCCAGCAGCAAAAAAGATGGCAGGGAGGGAGAGACCCAGTACTTC. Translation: CASSKKDGREGETQYF.

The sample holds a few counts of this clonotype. Written as DNA, the CDR3 is TGTGCCACCACTAGCGCGACTTACACAGATACGCAGTATTTT. Translation gives CATTSATYTDTQYF. This rearrangement joins TRBV5-6 to TRBJ2-3; 7 nucleotides align to TRBD2. The CDR3 length is 14 residues. The germline CDR1 and CDR2 sequences are SGHDT and YYEEEE. V shed 9 bases and J 2 bases; nucleotides not matched to a gene: 9.

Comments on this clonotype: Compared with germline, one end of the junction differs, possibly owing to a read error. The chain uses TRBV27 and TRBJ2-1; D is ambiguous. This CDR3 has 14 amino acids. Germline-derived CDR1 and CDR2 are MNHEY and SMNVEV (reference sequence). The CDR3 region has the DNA TGTGCCAGCAGTTTAAGCGTCCTTGGACCTGAGCAGTCCTTC. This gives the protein CASSLSVLGPEQSF.

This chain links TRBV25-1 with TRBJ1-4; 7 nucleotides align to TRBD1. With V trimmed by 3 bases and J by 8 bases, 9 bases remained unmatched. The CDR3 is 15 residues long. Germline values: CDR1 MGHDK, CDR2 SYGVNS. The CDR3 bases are TGTGCCAGCAGTGATCTGACAGGGAAGCGGGAAAAACTGTTTTTT. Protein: CASSDLTGKREKLFF.

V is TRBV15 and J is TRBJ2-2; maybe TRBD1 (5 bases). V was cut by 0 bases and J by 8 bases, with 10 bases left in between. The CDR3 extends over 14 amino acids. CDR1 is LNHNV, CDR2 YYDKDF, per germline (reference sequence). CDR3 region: CATSRDFRAGELFF. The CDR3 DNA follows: TGTGCCACCAGCAGAGATTTCAGGGCTGGGGAGCTGTTTTTT.

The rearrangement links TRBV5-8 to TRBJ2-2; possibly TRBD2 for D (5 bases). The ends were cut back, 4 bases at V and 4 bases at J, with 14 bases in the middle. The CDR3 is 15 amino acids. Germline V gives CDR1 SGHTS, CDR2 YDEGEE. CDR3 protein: CASSLDGLGTGELFF. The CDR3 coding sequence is TGTGCCAGCAGCCTCGACGGACTGGGCACCGGGGAGCTGTTTTTT.

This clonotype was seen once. CDR3: CASGGGLTDTQYF. CDR3 in DNA: TGTGCCAGCGGGGGGGGTCTCACAGATACGCAGTATTTT. V gene TRBV28 combines with J gene TRBJ2-3, with 7 bases identical to TRBD2. The CDR3 has 13 amino acids. V lost 8 bases to trimming and J lost 2 bases; unmatched junction nucleotides: 4. Germline-derived CDR1 and CDR2 are MDHEN and SYDVKM.

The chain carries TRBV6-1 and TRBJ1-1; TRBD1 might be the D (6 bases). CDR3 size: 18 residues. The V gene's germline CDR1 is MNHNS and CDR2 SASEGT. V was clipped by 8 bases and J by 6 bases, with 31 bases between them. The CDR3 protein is CASSGLSEQGGLIAEAFF. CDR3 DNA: TGTGCCAGCTCTGGGCTATCGGAACAAGGGGGGCTGATCGCTGAAGCTTTCTTT.

The CDR3 loop is CASSFGDEKLFF. In DNA, the CDR3 is TGTGCCAGCAGCTTCGGAGATGAAAAACTGTTTTTT. This sequence joins TRBV13 and TRBJ1-4; D unresolved. Trimming removed 3 bases at V and 6 bases at J, with 5 bases between. Germline V gene sequence: CDR1 PRHDT, CDR2 FYEKMQ (reference sequence). CDR3 length: 12 residues. The full variable domain, in which reference TRBV13 and TRBJ1-4 provide the parts outside the CDR3, is AAGVIQSPRHLIKEKRETATLKCYPIPRHDTVYWYQQGPGQDPQFLISFYEKMQSDKGSIPDRFSAQQFSDYHSELNMSSLELGDSALYFCASSFGDEKLFFGSGTQLSVL.

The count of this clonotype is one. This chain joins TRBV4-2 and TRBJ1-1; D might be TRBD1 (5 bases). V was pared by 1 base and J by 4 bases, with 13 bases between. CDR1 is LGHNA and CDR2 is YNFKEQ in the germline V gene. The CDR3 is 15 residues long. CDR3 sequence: CASSQGAEGTTEAFF. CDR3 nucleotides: TGTGCCAGCAGCCAAGGGGCTGAGGGGACCACTGAAGCTTTCTTT.

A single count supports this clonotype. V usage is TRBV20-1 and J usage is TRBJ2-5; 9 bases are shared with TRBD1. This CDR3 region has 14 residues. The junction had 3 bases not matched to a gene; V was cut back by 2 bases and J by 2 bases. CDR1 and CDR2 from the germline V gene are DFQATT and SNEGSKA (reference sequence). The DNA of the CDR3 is TGCAGTGCTAGACAGGACAGGGGTCAAGAGACCCAGTACTTC. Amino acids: CSARQDRGQETQYF.

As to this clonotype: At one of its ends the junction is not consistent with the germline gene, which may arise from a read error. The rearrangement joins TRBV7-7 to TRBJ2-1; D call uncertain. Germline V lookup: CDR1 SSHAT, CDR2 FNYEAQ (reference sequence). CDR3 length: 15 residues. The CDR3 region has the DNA TGTGCTAGCAGCTTAAGTCCGATCCAGTACAATGAGCAGTTCTTC. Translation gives CASSLSPIQYNEQFF.

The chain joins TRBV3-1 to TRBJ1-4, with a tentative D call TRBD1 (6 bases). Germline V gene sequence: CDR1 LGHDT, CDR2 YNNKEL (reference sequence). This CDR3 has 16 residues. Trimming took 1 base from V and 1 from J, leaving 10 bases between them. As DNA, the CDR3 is TGTGCCAGCAGCCAAGTCACAGGGCGAACTAATGAAAAACTGTTTTTT. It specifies CASSQVTGRTNEKLFF. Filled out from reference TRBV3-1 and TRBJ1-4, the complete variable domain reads DTAVSQTPKYLVTQMGNDKSIKCEQNLGHDTMYWYKQDSKKFLKIMFSYNNKELIINETVPNRFSPKSPDKAHLNLHINSLELGDSAVYFCASSQVTGRTNEKLFFGSGTQLSVL.

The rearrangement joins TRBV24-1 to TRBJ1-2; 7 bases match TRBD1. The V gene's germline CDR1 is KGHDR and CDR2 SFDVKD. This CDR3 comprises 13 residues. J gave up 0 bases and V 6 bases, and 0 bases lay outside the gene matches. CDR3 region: CATSQGANYGYTF. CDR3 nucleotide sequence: TGTGCCACCAGTCAGGGGGCTAACTATGGCTACACCTTC.

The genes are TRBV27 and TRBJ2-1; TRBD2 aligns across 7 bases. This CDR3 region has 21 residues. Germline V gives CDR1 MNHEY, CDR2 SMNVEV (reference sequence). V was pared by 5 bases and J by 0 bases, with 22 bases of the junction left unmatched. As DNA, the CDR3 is TGTGCCAGCAGTCCACCTCCGACTAGCCCGACATATACGAGCTCCTACAATGAGCAGTTCTTC. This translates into CASSPPPTSPTYTSSYNEQFF.

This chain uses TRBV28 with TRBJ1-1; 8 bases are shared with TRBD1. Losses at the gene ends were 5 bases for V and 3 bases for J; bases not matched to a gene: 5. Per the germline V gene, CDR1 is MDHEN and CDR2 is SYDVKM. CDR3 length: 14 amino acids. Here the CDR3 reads CASSTQGVYTEAFF. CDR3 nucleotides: TGTGCCAGCAGTACACAGGGGGTATACACTGAAGCTTTCTTT.